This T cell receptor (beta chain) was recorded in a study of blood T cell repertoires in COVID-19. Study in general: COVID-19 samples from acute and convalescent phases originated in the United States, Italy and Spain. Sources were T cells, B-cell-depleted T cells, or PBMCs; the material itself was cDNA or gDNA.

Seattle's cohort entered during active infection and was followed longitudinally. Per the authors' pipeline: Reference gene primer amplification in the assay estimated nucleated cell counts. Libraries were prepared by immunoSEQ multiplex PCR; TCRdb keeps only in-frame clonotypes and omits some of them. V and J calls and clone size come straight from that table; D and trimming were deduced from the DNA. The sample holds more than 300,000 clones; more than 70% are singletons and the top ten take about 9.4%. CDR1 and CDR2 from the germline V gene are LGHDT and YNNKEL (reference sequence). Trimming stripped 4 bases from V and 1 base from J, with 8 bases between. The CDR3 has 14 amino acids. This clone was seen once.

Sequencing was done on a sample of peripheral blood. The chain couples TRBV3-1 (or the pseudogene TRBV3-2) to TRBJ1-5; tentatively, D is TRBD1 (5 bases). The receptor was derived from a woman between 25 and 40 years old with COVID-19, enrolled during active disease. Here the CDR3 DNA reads TGTGCCAGCAGCCGGCAGGGAAGCAATCAGCCCCAGCATTTT. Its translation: CASSRQGSNQPQHF.